Each of the 26 T cell receptor beta chains below was sequenced from the same sample in a study of blood T cells in healthy people across ages. Then a second PCR, running roughly 7 to 11 cycles, was carried out with a sample-barcoded 5' primer and a J-beta primer mix. TCRdb fed the 5' RACE reads into MiXCR, producing one record per CDR3 protein. The table includes over a million distinct CDR3 sequences, around 25% detected once. This sample was also put to use in a study of T cells of mothers and their children.

Sequencing input: blood. The receptors shown here come from a girl aged 2-15 years in good health.

This chain joins TRBV27 and TRBJ2-1; D remains ambiguous. This CDR3 contains 13 residues. Germline CDR1 MNHEY, CDR2 SMNVEV (reference sequence). Trimming cost V 1 base and J 6 bases, with 7 bases left between them. CDR3: CASSLFSPNEQFF. CDR3 nucleotides: TGTGCCAGCAGTTTATTTAGCCCCAATGAGCAGTTCTTC.

This clonotype was counted a few times. This chain links TRBV11-1 with TRBJ2-1, with D possibly being TRBD2 (7 bases). The V end lost 5 bases, the J end lost 4 bases, and 18 bases lay between the germline ends. The CDR3 consists of 16 residues. The germline gives CDR1 SGHAT, CDR2 FQDESV (reference sequence). The CDR3 DNA reads TGTGCCAGCAGCCCCAATTGGGGGGGGCATTACAATGAGCAGTTCTTC. Its translation is CASSPNWGGHYNEQFF. The variable domain in full, with the rest retrieved from reference TRBV11-1 and TRBJ2-1, is EAEVAQSPRYKITEKSQAVAFWCDPISGHATLYWYRQILGQGPELLVQFQDESVVDDSQLPKDRFSAERLKGVDSTLKIQPAELGDSAMYLCASSPNWGGHYNEQFFGPGTRLTVL.

This clonotype appeared a few times. The chain combines TRBV29-1 with TRBJ2-2; D is perhaps TRBD2 (7 bases). The CDR3 covers 13 residues. Germline V gene sequence: CDR1 SQVTM, CDR2 ANQGSEA. The V and J ends lost 6 bases and 6 bases respectively, with 14 bases between them. The CDR3 nucleotides read TGCAGCGTAGGGGGGGTGTTCCCCGGGGAGCTGTTTTTT. Its protein is CSVGGVFPGELFF.

This clonotype showed up just once. J is TRBJ2-5 and V is TRBV29-1; tentatively, D is TRBD1 or TRBD2 (5 bases each). The CDR3 spans 16 residues. V gave up 0 bases and J gave up 4 bases, with 18 bases separating them. Germline-derived CDR1 and CDR2 are SQVTM and ANQGSEA. In nucleotides, the CDR3 is TGCAGCGTTGAAGATAGGGACGATCCCTCCCTAGAGACCCAGTACTTC. Residues: CSVEDRDDPSLETQYF.

Only a few counts were recorded for this clonotype. The rearrangement links TRBV5-6 to TRBJ2-2; 7 bases agree with TRBD2. The CDR3 has 16 amino acids. Germline assignment: CDR1 SGHDT and CDR2 YYEEEE. After removal of 0 bases from V and 2 bases from J, the junction contained 4 bases not matched to a gene. The CDR3 protein is CASSLGASGNTGELFF. For the CDR3, the DNA is TGTGCCAGCAGCTTGGGGGCTAGCGGTAACACCGGGGAGCTGTTTTTT.

The chain recombines TRBV5-1 with TRBJ1-3; D uncertain. This CDR3 region has 14 residues. The germline V gene encodes CDR1 SGHRS and CDR2 YFSETQ. The V gene lost 0 bases and the J gene lost 3 bases, with 7 bases spanning the gap. The CDR3 DNA sequence: TGCGCCAGCAGCTTGGAGTCAGATGGAAACACCATATATTTT. It codes for CASSLESDGNTIYF.

The chain is built from TRBV29-1 and TRBJ2-1; 8 nucleotides match TRBD2. The CDR3 contains 14 residues. Germline V gives CDR1 SQVTM, CDR2 ANQGSEA. The V and J ends lost 4 bases and 3 bases, in that order; junction bases with no gene match: 5. The CDR3 loop reads CSVVTSGNYNEQFF. In DNA form, the CDR3 reads TGCAGCGTTGTAACTAGCGGAAACTACAATGAGCAGTTCTTC.

The rearrangement uses TRBV4-3 and TRBJ2-1, with a weak D call TRBD2 (6 bases). The CDR3 spans 14 residues. Looked up from germline, CDR1 is LGHNA and CDR2 is YSLEER. Trimming shortened V by 8 bases and J by 7 bases, and 18 bases separated the two germline ends. The chain's CDR3 is CASGRGTPSNEQFF. The CDR3 DNA reads as TGCGCCAGCGGCCGAGGGACTCCCTCTAATGAGCAGTTCTTC.

This clonotype was seen a handful of times. The V and J genes are TRBV5-1 and TRBJ2-1, with D possibly called TRBD1 or TRBD2 (5 bases each). CDR3 size: 15 residues. CDR1 and CDR2 from the germline V gene are SGHRS and YFSETQ. Trimming pared 0 bases from V and 4 bases from J, leaving 11 bases between. As DNA, the CDR3 is TGCGCCAGCAGCTTGGACGGGACGGATTACAATGAGCAGTTCTTC. It specifies CASSLDGTDYNEQFF.

This clonotype was picked up a small number of times. The chain couples TRBV12-3 or TRBV12-4 to TRBJ2-5; tentative D call: TRBD2 (5 bases). There are 15 residues in the CDR3. Between the trimmed V and J ends, which lost 4 bases and 4 bases, there was a span of 16 bases. The CDR3 nucleotides are TGTGCCAGCAGTTCGTGGGTGGGTCGGGGAGAGACCCAGTACTTC. Translating gives CASSSWVGRGETQYF.

The chain employs TRBV6-6 and TRBJ2-3, with D possibly matching TRBD1 (6 bases). The ends were cut back, 7 bases at V and 5 bases at J, with 10 bases in the middle. This CDR3 has 12 amino acids. CDR1 and CDR2 (germline): MNHNY, SVGAGI (reference sequence). CDR3 amino acids: CASNLGQDTQYF. CDR3 in DNA: TGTGCCAGCAACTTGGGACAAGATACGCAGTATTTT.

This clonotype has only a few counts. The rearrangement links TRBV29-1 to TRBJ1-2, with D perhaps matching TRBD1 (5 bases). This CDR3 spans 13 amino acids. CDR1 is SQVTM, CDR2 ANQGSEA, per germline. The ends were cut back, 7 bases at V and 3 bases at J, with 15 bases in the middle. CDR3 nucleotide sequence: TGCAGCGCAGGTGGACCGGGACACTATGGCTACACCTTC. It encodes CSAGGPGHYGYTF. Complete variable domain (other parts from reference TRBV29-1 and TRBJ1-2): SAVISQKPSRDICQRGTSLTIQCQVDSQVTMMFWYRQQPGQSLTLIATANQGSEATYESGFVIDKFPISRPNLTFSTLTVSNMSPEDSSIYLCSAGGPGHYGYTFGSGTRLTVV.

In this sample, this clonotype turned up a few times. This chain links TRBV7-9 with TRBJ2-5; TRBD1 matches 8 bases. The CDR3 spans 15 residues. Germline V gene data show CDR1 as SEHNR and CDR2 as FQNEAQ (reference sequence). The ends lost 5 bases at V and 4 bases at J; junction bases unmatched: 9. CDR3 sequence reads: CASSPPGQATETQYF. The CDR3 nucleotides read TGTGCCAGCAGCCCCCCGGGACAGGCTACAGAGACCCAGTACTTC.

The chain employs TRBV6-6 and TRBJ1-1, with D unresolved. Deletions cut 2 bases from V and 0 bases from J, with 10 bases between. Germline V gives CDR1 MNHNY, CDR2 SVGAGI (reference sequence). The CDR3 runs to 15 residues. The CDR3 coding sequence is TGTGCCAGCAGTTACGCCGACCGTATGAACACTGAAGCTTTCTTT. Its protein product is CASSYADRMNTEAFF.

The chain has TRBV20-1 and TRBJ2-7; D uncertain. CDR3 size: 16 residues. Trimming left V 8 bases short and J 6 bases short, with 29 bases between. Germline V lookup: CDR1 DFQATT, CDR2 SNEGSKA (reference sequence). In DNA, the CDR3 is TGCAGTACACTGGCCCCGGTTTCTGCATCGTCAACCGAGCAGTACTTC. It translates to CSTLAPVSASSTEQYF.

This clonotype showed up many times. The chain has TRBV25-1 and TRBJ2-7; TRBD1 agrees at 11 bases. Per the germline V gene, CDR1 is MGHDK and CDR2 is SYGVNS. This CDR3 contains 15 residues. J was trimmed by 1 base and V by 2 bases; bases with no gene match: 1. The CDR3 region has the DNA TGTGCCAGCAGTGAAGGGACAGGGGGTTCCTACGAGCAGTACTTC. Encoded protein: CASSEGTGGSYEQYF.

Worth noting for this clonotype: A read error may produce the germline difference seen at one junction end. CDR3 coding DNA: TGTGCCAGCAGCCCGACAGGGGACTATGCCTACACCTTC. This translates into CASSPTGDYAYTF. The chain uses TRBV6-2 or TRBV6-3 and TRBJ1-2; 8 bases fit TRBD1. The CDR3 covers 13 residues. Germline values: CDR1 MNHEY, CDR2 SVGEGT.

This clonotype has a handful of counts. The genes are TRBV29-1 and TRBJ2-2, with D uncertain. Germline V gene sequence: CDR1 SQVTM, CDR2 ANQGSEA. This CDR3 has 13 amino acids. V shed 5 bases and J shed 3 bases, with 10 bases lying between them. CDR3 in amino acids: CSVFHVDTGELFF. The CDR3 DNA sequence: TGCAGCGTTTTCCACGTGGACACCGGGGAGCTGTTTTTT.

This clonotype turned up a few times. The V and J genes are TRBV10-3 and TRBJ1-1, with D unclear. The CDR3 length is 14 residues. V lost 2 bases, J lost 11 bases, and 18 bases lay in between. Germline V gene lookup returns CDR1 ENHRY and CDR2 SYGVKD. This CDR3 is CAISEAGTTSEAFF. CDR3 nucleotide sequence: TGTGCCATCAGTGAGGCAGGTACGACTTCGGAGGCTTTCTTT.

This clonotype has a handful of counts. The chain employs TRBV12-3 or TRBV12-4 and TRBJ1-5; the D is unclear. The CDR3 consists of 11 residues. Trimming took 5 bases from V and 9 from J, leaving 8 bases between them. The CDR3 nucleotides read TGTGCCAGCAGTGTCCAAGGGCCCCAGCATTTT. It encodes CASSVQGPQHF.

This clonotype appeared a single time. This chain uses TRBV21-1 with TRBJ1-5. TRBV21-1 is annotated as a pseudogene. There are 11 residues in the CDR3. The CDR3 DNA is TGTGTCGGGGAATCGGATCAGCCCCAGCATTTT. Translated: CVGESDQPQHF.

The chain joins TRBV4-3 to TRBJ1-2; the D gene is possibly TRBD1 (5 bases). The V end was cut by 1 base, the J end by 4 bases, with 16 bases between. Looked up from germline, CDR1 is LGHNA and CDR2 is YSLEER. The CDR3 has 16 amino acids. The CDR3 loop reads CASSQVVGELGYGYTF. In DNA, the CDR3 is TGCGCCAGCAGCCAAGTGGTAGGGGAGCTCGGCTATGGCTACACCTTC.

Notes on this clonotype: One junction end disagrees with the germline gene, perhaps due to a read error. This chain uses TRBV7-7 with TRBJ2-2; TRBD2 matches 8 bases. Germline values: CDR1 SSHAT, CDR2 FNYEAQ (reference sequence). This CDR3 has 11 residues. In DNA form, the CDR3 reads TGTGCTAGCAGCGGGGGCGGGGAGCTGTTTTTT. The encoded protein is CASSGGGELFF.

This chain uses TRBV5-1 with TRBJ2-3, with D perhaps matching TRBD1 or TRBD2 (6 bases each). The CDR3 sequence is 17 residues long. Per the germline V gene, CDR1 is SGHRS and CDR2 is YFSETQ. Trimming removed 3 bases from V and 4 bases from J, with 21 bases in between. The CDR3 region has the DNA TGCGCCAGCAGCTGGATGGGGGGCGTGCAAGACGCAGATACGCAGTATTTT. Translated, it gives CASSWMGGVQDADTQYF.

This clonotype was detected many times. The chain combines TRBV29-1 with TRBJ2-1; D ambiguous. Germline CDR1 and CDR2: SQVTM and ANQGSEA. V was pared by 3 bases and J by 0 bases, with 6 bases between. The CDR3 runs to 13 residues. CDR3 loop: CSVDLSSYNEQFF. The DNA of the CDR3 is TGCAGCGTTGATCTGAGCTCCTACAATGAGCAGTTCTTC.

The genes are TRBV12-3 or TRBV12-4 and TRBJ1-2, with D unresolved. V lost 3 bases and J 8 bases, leaving 13 bases between the germline ends. This CDR3 is built from 13 residues. The CDR3: CASSFSADMGYTF. CDR3 sequence (DNA): TGTGCCAGCAGTTTCTCGGCAGACATGGGCTACACCTTC.